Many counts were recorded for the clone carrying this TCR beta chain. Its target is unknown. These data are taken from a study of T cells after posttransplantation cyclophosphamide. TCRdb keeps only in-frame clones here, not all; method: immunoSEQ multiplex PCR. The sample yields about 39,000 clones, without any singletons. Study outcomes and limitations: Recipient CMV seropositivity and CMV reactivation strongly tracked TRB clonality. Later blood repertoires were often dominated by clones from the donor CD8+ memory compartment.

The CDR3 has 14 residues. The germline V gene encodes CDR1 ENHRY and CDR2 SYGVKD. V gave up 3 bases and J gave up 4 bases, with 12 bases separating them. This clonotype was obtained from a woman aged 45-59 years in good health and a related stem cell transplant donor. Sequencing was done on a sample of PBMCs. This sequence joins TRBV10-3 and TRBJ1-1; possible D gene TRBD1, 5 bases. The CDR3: CAISEEQDATEAFF. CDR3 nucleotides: TGTGCCATCAGTGAAGAACAGGATGCCACTGAAGCTTTCTTT.